This T cell receptor beta chain was obtained from a study of spatial heterogeneity in lung cancer. TCRdb reprocessed the 5' RACE reads via MiXCR and lists one record per CDR3 protein. The data show tens of thousands of distinct CDR3 sequences, more than 6.5% seen once. The time point is: sample taken at primary tumor resection. Tumor, nontumor lung or frozen PBMC supplied whole RNA that was sequenced unsorted. The trim removed 8 bases at V and 6 bases at J, leaving 6 bases unmatched. Germline V gives CDR1 MNHEY, CDR2 SVGEGT. This CDR3 is built from 13 residues. This rearrangement joins TRBV6-2 or TRBV6-3 to TRBJ2-2; TRBD2 aligns across 7 bases. The source of this sequence is a female donor with early-stage non-small cell lung cancer. Sequenced material: PBMCs, taken at surgery. For the CDR3, the DNA is TGTGCCAGCGCCCCCCTAGCGGCCGGGGAGCTGTTTTTT. This gives the protein CASAPLAAGELFF.